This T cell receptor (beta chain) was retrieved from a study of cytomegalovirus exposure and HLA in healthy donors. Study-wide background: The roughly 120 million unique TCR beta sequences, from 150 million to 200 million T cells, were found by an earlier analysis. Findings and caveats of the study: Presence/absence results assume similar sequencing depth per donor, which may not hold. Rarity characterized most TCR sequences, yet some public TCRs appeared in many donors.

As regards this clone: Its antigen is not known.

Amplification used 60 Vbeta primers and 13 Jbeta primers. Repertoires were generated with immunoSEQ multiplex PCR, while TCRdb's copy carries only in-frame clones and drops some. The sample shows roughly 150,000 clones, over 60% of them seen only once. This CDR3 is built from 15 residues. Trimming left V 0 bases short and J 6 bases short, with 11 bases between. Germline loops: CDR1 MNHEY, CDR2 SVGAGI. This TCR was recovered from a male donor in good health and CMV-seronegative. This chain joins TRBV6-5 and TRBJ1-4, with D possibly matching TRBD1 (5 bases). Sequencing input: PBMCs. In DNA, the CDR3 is TGTGCCAGCAGTTACTCGGGGCAGGTGTATGAAAAACTGTTTTTT. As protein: CASSYSGQVYEKLFF.